Below, 2 T cell receptor beta chains from the same sample are listed, as sequenced in a study of cytomegalovirus exposure and HLA in healthy donors. The PCR ran on 60 Vbeta and 13 Jbeta primers. Here immunoSEQ multiplex PCR was the method, and the copy in TCRdb shows in-frame clones only, minus some. The sample contains more than 95,000 clones, around 64% of which appear only once. Sequencing was carried out using PBMCs. The receptor source for this set is a man in his 60s in good health and CMV-seronegative.

The chain employs TRBV27 and TRBJ2-2, with 7 positions matching TRBD2. This CDR3 is 15 amino acids long. Germline V lookup: CDR1 MNHEY, CDR2 SMNVEV (reference sequence). After removal of 3 bases from V and 6 bases from J, the junction contained 7 bases not matched to a gene. The CDR3 DNA follows: TGTGCCAGCAGTTTCCTAACTAGCGTCCCCGGGGAGCTGTTTTTT. Translated, it gives CASSFLTSVPGELFF.

This chain joins TRBV5-1 and TRBJ1-1, with a tentative D call TRBD1 (5 bases). CDR1 SGHRS and CDR2 YFSETQ come from the germline V gene. The CDR3 totals 15 residues. V was shortened by 0 bases and J by 4 bases, with 13 bases between the two germline ends. CDR3 coding DNA: TGCGCCAGCAGCTTGGTTTGGGGCTCGAGCACTGAAGCTTTCTTT. This gives the protein CASSLVWGSSTEAFF. The full variable domain, rest sourced from reference TRBV5-1 and TRBJ1-1, is KAGVTQTPRYLIKTRGQQVTLSCSPISGHRSVSWYQQTPGQGLQFLFEYFSETQRNKGNFPGRFSGRQFSNSRSEMNVSTLELGDSALYLCASSLVWGSSTEAFFGQGTRLTVV.